A selection of T cell receptor beta chains follows, all from one sample in a study of shared clonotypes between healthy human individuals. Here immunoSEQ multiplex PCR was the method, and the copy in TCRdb shows in-frame clones only, minus some. The sample has over 800,000 clones; around 93% are singletons. Sequences were obtained from naive CD8+ T cells sorted from blood. Source of these receptors: a man aged 30 to 39 in good health. Each CDR3 is given with its conserved first and last residue. A D gene is named only where the DNA matches it firmly. Not every row has a clone size; where given, it reads once, few, many or a size class.

abundance	v_gene	d_gene	j_gene	len	CDR3aa	CDR3nt
once	TRBV2	NA	TRBJ2-6	15	CASRDGYSGANVLTF	TGTGCCAGCAGGGACGGCTACTCTGGGGCCAACGTCCTGACTTTC
NA	TRBV15	TRBD2	TRBJ2-7	15	CATSRSGSSLYEQYF	TGTGCCACCAGCAGAAGCGGGAGTAGCCTCTACGAGCAGTACTTC
NA	TRBV19	NA	TRBJ2-1	14	CASSLGGAYNEQFF	TGTGCCAGTAGTTTAGGCGGGGCGTACAATGAGCAGTTCTTC
NA	TRBV21-1	NA	TRBJ2-4	19	CASSKIGAGGGVPKNIQYF	TGTGCCAGCAGCAAAATAGGGGCCGGGGGTGGAGTTCCCAAAAACATTCAGTACTTC
NA	TRBV7-8	NA	TRBJ2-1	15	CASSGGSVSYNEQFF	TGTGCCAGCAGCGGCGGGTCAGTGTCCTACAATGAGCAGTTCTTC
NA	TRBV27	TRBD1	TRBJ2-1	15	CASSPWTGGYNEQFF	TGTGCCAGCAGTCCTTGGACAGGGGGCTACAATGAGCAGTTCTTC
NA	TRBV27	TRBD2	TRBJ2-7	15	CASSLLLAGVDEQYF	TGTGCCAGCAGTTTATTACTAGCGGGAGTCGACGAGCAGTACTTC
NA	TRBV30	NA	TRBJ2-7	14	CAWSVGQGNYEQYF	TGTGCCTGGAGTGTGGGGCAGGGGAACTACGAGCAGTACTTC
NA	TRBV29-1	NA	TRBJ2-7	13	CSVENSVNYEQYF	TGCAGCGTTGAAAACAGCGTAAACTACGAGCAGTACTTC
few	TRBV28	NA	TRBJ1-3	12	CASSLPGNTIYF	TGTGCCAGCAGTTTACCTGGAAACACCATATATTTT
NA	TRBV27	NA	TRBJ2-3	15	CASSPAGMGTDTQYF	TGTGCCAGCAGTCCCGCCGGTATGGGCACAGATACGCAGTATTTT